The next 10 T cell receptor beta chains were all read from a single sample in a study of siplizumab effects on memory and regulatory T cells. The table came from immunoSEQ multiplex PCR; TCRdb's copy has only in-frame clones and leaves some out. The sample lists about 100,000 clones; about 95% were seen once. The sequenced sample consisted of non-Treg CD4+ T cells sorted from blood. These receptors were taken from a human donor in good health.

J is TRBJ2-5 and V is TRBV9; perhaps TRBD1 as D (5 bases). The CDR3 runs 15 residues. Trimming shortened V by 1 base and J by 0 bases, and 10 bases separated the two germline ends. The germline gives CDR1 SGDLS, CDR2 YYNGEE. The CDR3 DNA follows: TGTGCCAGCAGCGTACAGGGATGGTACCAAGAGACCCAGTACTTC. Its protein product is CASSVQGWYQETQYF.

In its sample, this clone was seen once. V usage is TRBV18 and J usage is TRBJ1-4; D may be TRBD1 (6 bases). V gave up 3 bases and J gave up 3 bases, with 11 bases separating them. Germline lookup yields CDR1 KGHSH and CDR2 LQKENI. This CDR3 has 15 amino acids. The CDR3 DNA follows: TGTGCCAGCTCACCCCAGGGGATCGCTAATGAAAAACTGTTTTTT. As protein: CASSPQGIANEKLFF.

V is TRBV5-1 and J is TRBJ2-3, with 11 bases identical to TRBD2. V shed 5 bases, J shed 5 bases, and the junction held 10 bases outside the gene matches. The CDR3 sequence is 16 residues long. CDR1 and CDR2 from the germline V gene are SGHRS and YFSETQ. The DNA of the CDR3 is TGCGCCAGCAGGACCGTAGCGGGAGGGCCTGGAGATACGCAGTATTTT. Translated: CASRTVAGGPGDTQYF.

The gene calls are TRBV27 and TRBJ2-7; D may correspond to TRBD1 or TRBD2 (5 bases each). CDR3 length equals 17 residues. Germline V CDR1 and CDR2: MNHEY, SMNVEV (reference sequence). Trimming took 5 bases from V and 3 from J, leaving 23 bases between them. CDR3 loop: CASSLFIGTNTNYEQYF. CDR3 nucleotides: TGTGCCAGCAGTCTTTTTATCGGGACCAACACCAACTACGAGCAGTACTTC.

This rearrangement joins TRBV6-1 to TRBJ1-5; D remains unclear. Germline loops: CDR1 MNHNS, CDR2 SASEGT. Trimming left V 7 bases short and J 6 bases short, with 13 bases between. This CDR3 region has 13 residues. The DNA for the CDR3 is TGTGCCAGCACAATCGAGCTAGGTCAGCCCCAGCATTTT. This translates into CASTIELGQPQHF.

This sequence joins TRBV18 and TRBJ2-3, with 7 bases aligning to TRBD2. CDR1 is KGHSH and CDR2 is LQKENI in the germline V gene. This CDR3 is 15 amino acids long. With V trimmed by 2 bases and J by 6 bases, 8 bases remained unmatched. The CDR3 nucleotides read TGTGCCAGCTCACCAAAGAGCGGGATTGGGGATACGCAGTATTTT. It yields the protein CASSPKSGIGDTQYF.

The chain employs TRBV9 and TRBJ2-6, with D possibly TRBD2 on 6 matching bases. CDR1 SGDLS and CDR2 YYNGEE come from the germline V gene. CDR3 length equals 18 residues. Trimming left V 0 bases short and J 0 bases short, with 13 bases between. CDR3 sequence: CASSVGAGTSSGANVLTF. CDR3 nucleotides: TGTGCCAGCAGCGTAGGTGCGGGAACAAGCTCTGGGGCCAACGTCCTGACTTTC. Variable domain in full (rest from reference TRBV9 and TRBJ2-6): DSGVTQTPKHLITATGQRVTLRCSPRSGDLSVYWYQQSLDQGLQFLIQYYNGEERAKGNILERFSAQQFPDLHSELNLSSLELGDSALYFCASSVGAGTSSGANVLTFGAGSRLTVL.

The chain combines TRBV19 with TRBJ2-2, with D tentatively TRBD1 (6 bases). The CDR3 contains 16 residues. The V end lost 6 bases, the J end lost 1 base, and 15 bases lay between the germline ends. Germline V gene sequence: CDR1 LNHDA, CDR2 SQIVND (reference sequence). The DNA of the CDR3 is TGTGCCAGTAGCAGAACCTTCAGGGGGAACACCGGGGAGCTGTTTTTT. It encodes CASSRTFRGNTGELFF. Full variable domain (missing parts from reference TRBV19 and TRBJ2-2): DGGITQSPKYLFRKEGQNVTLSCEQNLNHDAMYWYRQDPGQGLRLIYYSQIVNDFQKGDIAEGYSVSREKKESFPLTVTSAQKNPTAFYLCASSRTFRGNTGELFFGEGSRLTVL.

J is TRBJ1-5 and V is TRBV28; D is ambiguous. The length of the CDR3 is 16 residues. Germline V gene lookup returns CDR1 MDHEN and CDR2 SYDVKM. Trimming removed 4 bases from V and 2 bases from J, with 15 bases in between. In nucleotides, the CDR3 is TGTGCCAGCAGTTATAAGGTGGCTTTGGGCAATCAGCCCCAGCATTTT. The encoded protein is CASSYKVALGNQPQHF. The full variable domain, rest sourced from reference TRBV28 and TRBJ1-5, is DVKVTQSSRYLVKRTGEKVFLECVQDMDHENMFWYRQDPGLGLRLIYFSYDVKMKEKGDIPEGYSVSREKKERFSLILESASTNQTSMYLCASSYKVALGNQPQHFGDGTRLSIL.

The rearrangement links TRBV19 to TRBJ1-4; D is perhaps TRBD1 (6 bases). V dropped 10 bases and J dropped 8 bases, with 17 bases sitting between them. Germline V gene lookup returns CDR1 LNHDA and CDR2 SQIVND (reference sequence). The CDR3 is 13 amino acids. CDR3 in DNA: TGTGCCACTAATCAGGGGACGTCGGAAAAACTGTTTTTT. Its protein is CATNQGTSEKLFF.